A selection of T cell receptor beta chains follows, all from one sample in a study of technical replicates of blood from a handful of donors. The assay was immunoSEQ multiplex PCR, and TCRdb's table has in-frame clones only and misses some. The table records roughly 72,000 clones, 90% to 95% of them present only once. The source material was T cells isolated from PBMCs. The origin of the receptors is a human donor in good health. Each CDR3 is given with its conserved first and last residue. The D gene is left open where the match is weak. Some rows mark clone size as missing; the rest say once, few, many or name a class of expanded clone.

>TRBV4-2|-|-|TRBJ1-1
TGTGCCAGCAGCCAATCTACAGGGTCCGGGGATAACACTGAAGCTTTCTTT
CASSQSTGSGDNTEAFF
>TRBV10-3|few|TRBD1|TRBJ1-2
TGTGCCATCAGTGAGTCGGGTCGGGCGGCAGGGGGAAGAGTTGGCTACACCTTC
CAISESGRAAGGRVGYTF
>TRBV14|-|-|TRBJ1-2
TGTGCCAGCAGCCAAGCCGGGCGAGGAGGGAGGAACTATGGCTACACCTTC
CASSQAGRGGRNYGYTF
>TRBV29-1|-|TRBD1|TRBJ2-7
TGCAGCGCCCTACAGGGGTGGGAGCAGTACTTC
CSALQGWEQYF
>TRBV19|-|TRBD2|TRBJ2-7
TGTGCCAGTAGTATAGGTCTAGCGGGGGGCGAGCAGTACTTC
CASSIGLAGGEQYF
>TRBV4-1|-|TRBD1|TRBJ2-1
TGCGCCAGCAGCCAAGTGGGGACAGGGTGGGCAACCCCGCAGTTCTTC
CASSQVGTGWATPQFF
>TRBV11-2|-|TRBD1|TRBJ2-5
TGTGCCAGCAGCTTACGAGGGGGCCTAGAGACCCAGTACTTC
CASSLRGGLETQYF
>TRBV21-1|-|-|TRBJ2-2
TGTGCCAGCAGCAATCGGGACGGAAGGACTAGCGGGGTACTTGAGGATACCGGGGAGCTGTTTTTT
CASSNRDGRTSGVLEDTGELFF
>TRBV7-2|-|-|TRBJ2-2
TGTGCCAGCAGCTTGGCGGGTCTTCGAAACACCGGGGAGCTGTTTTTT
CASSLAGLRNTGELFF
>TRBV5-5|-|-|TRBJ2-7
TGTGCCAGCCAAGCCCCAGGGGGGCTCTACGAGCAGTACTTC
CASQAPGGLYEQYF
>TRBV6-1|few|-|TRBJ1-5
TGTGCCAGCAGTGAAGCTGCAGGGTATAGCAATCAGCCCCAGCATTTT
CASSEAAGYSNQPQHF